A selection of T cell receptor beta chains follows, all from one sample in a study of cytomegalovirus exposure and HLA in healthy donors. Assay: immunoSEQ multiplex PCR; the TCRdb copy retains only in-frame clones and omits some. The repertoire has some 130,000 clones, 60% to 85% of them found once; the top ten carry approximately 0.93%. The sample was PBMCs. The receptor source for this set is a human donor in good health. The CDR3 runs from the conserved cysteine through the conserved F or W. D genes are given only for firm matches. Not all rows give a size; the values are once, few, many and, for expanded clones, a class.

CDR3 length | clone size | J gene | D gene | V gene | CDR3 DNA | CDR3 protein
13 | few | TRBJ2-7 | NA | TRBV7-6 | TGTGCCAGCAGCTTAGGGCGGAACTCCGAGCAGTACTTC | CASSLGRNSEQYF
19 | once | TRBJ1-3 | TRBD1 | TRBV28 | TGTGCCAGCAGTCGGGGACAGGGGGCTATTACCTTCTCTGGAAACACCATATATTTT | CASSRGQGAITFSGNTIYF
16 | NA | TRBJ1-1 | NA | TRBV28 | TGTGCCAGCAGTTCCAGCGCCCGGGGGAGGAACACTGAAGCTTTCTTT | CASSSSARGRNTEAFF
14 | NA | TRBJ1-2 | NA | TRBV7-9 | TGTGCCAGCAGTACGGGATCTGCTAACTATGGCTACACCTTC | CASSTGSANYGYTF
14 | NA | TRBJ1-1 | NA | TRBV6-5 | TGTGCCAGCAGTCGTCCTCCTCTGAACACTGAAGCTTTCTTT | CASSRPPLNTEAFF
14 | NA | TRBJ2-3 | TRBD2 | TRBV6-6 | TGTGCCAGCGGTAGCGGGGTTGGAACAGATACGCAGTATTTT | CASGSGVGTDTQYF
16 | NA | TRBJ1-4 | TRBD1 | TRBV7-9 | TGTGCCAGCAGCTTGGGACAGCTTGCAACTAATGAAAAACTGTTTTTT | CASSLGQLATNEKLFF
14 | NA | TRBJ2-7 | NA | TRBV7-2 | TGTGCCAGCAGCTTGGGGGGACGGAGCTACGAGCAGTACTTC | CASSLGGRSYEQYF
11 | NA | TRBJ1-2 | NA | TRBV7-9 | TGTGCCAGCAGACAGGACTATGGCTACACCTTC | CASRQDYGYTF
15 | NA | TRBJ1-5 | NA | TRBV7-8 | TGTGCCAGCAGCTTAGAGGCAGGGCTCAATCAGCCCCAGCATTTT | CASSLEAGLNQPQHF
13 | NA | TRBJ1-1 | NA | TRBV15 | TGTGCCACCAGCAATCAGGAGGACACTGAAGCTTTCTTT | CATSNQEDTEAFF
14 | NA | TRBJ2-5 | TRBD2 | TRBV29-1 | TGCAGCGTTGTTAGGTTAGCGGGTGGAGAGACCCAGTACTTC | CSVVRLAGGETQYF
16 | NA | TRBJ1-6 | TRBD1 | TRBV2 | TGTGCCAGCAGGACAGGGAAGAGCTCCTATAATTCACCCCTCCACTTT | CASRTGKSSYNSPLHF
16 | NA | TRBJ2-3 | TRBD1 | TRBV18 | TGTGCCAGCTCACTCTCGGACAGGGGGAATATAGATACGCAGTATTTT | CASSLSDRGNIDTQYF
14 | NA | TRBJ2-7 | TRBD1 | TRBV9 | TGTGCCAGCAGCGAGGGACAGGGGGGGTACGAGCAGTACTTC | CASSEGQGGYEQYF
15 | NA | TRBJ2-3 | TRBD1 | TRBV9 | TGTGCCAGCAGCGTAGCGGGACAGGACCTAGATACGCAGTATTTT | CASSVAGQDLDTQYF
17 | NA | TRBJ2-3 | TRBD2 | TRBV11-2 | TGTGCCAGCAGCCAAAAGCGGGACGCCTTCTCCACAGATACGCAGTATTTT | CASSQKRDAFSTDTQYF
15 | NA | TRBJ2-7 | TRBD2 | TRBV27 | TGTGCCAGCAGTTCATCCGGGGGGACTTTCTACGAGCAGTACTTC | CASSSSGGTFYEQYF
13 | NA | TRBJ2-2 | NA | TRBV7-9 | TGTGCCAGCAGCCCGGGACTTACCGGGGAGCTGTTTTTT | CASSPGLTGELFF
18 | NA | TRBJ1-1 | NA | TRBV18 | TGTGCCAGCTCACCTGGAACAGGCTGGAGGGCCGGTAGTGGTGAAGCTTTCTTT | CASSPGTGWRAGSGEAFF
11 | NA | TRBJ2-1 | NA | TRBV4-1 | TGCGCCAGCAGCCGCGGGGTAGAGCAGTTCTTC | CASSRGVEQFF
14 | NA | TRBJ2-2 | NA | TRBV7-3 | TGTGCCAGCAGCGGAGGTCCGAACACCGGGGAGCTGTTTTTT | CASSGGPNTGELFF
15 | NA | TRBJ1-2 | NA | TRBV15 | TGTGCCGCCAGCCACCGACTCTCCGGCAACTATGGCTACACCTTC | CAASHRLSGNYGYTF
14 | NA | TRBJ1-1 | NA | TRBV27 | TGTGCCAGCAGTCTTCAGGGGTGGATCACTGAAGCTTTCTTT | CASSLQGWITEAFF
14 | NA | TRBJ2-2 | TRBD1 | TRBV29-1 | TGCAGCGTTGCAGGGGGCGCGAACACCGGGGAGCTGTTTTTT | CSVAGGANTGELFF
12 | few | TRBJ1-5 | NA | TRBV10-2 | TGCGCCAGCAGTGAGAGCCATCAGCCCCAGCATTTT | CASSESHQPQHF
13 | NA | TRBJ1-5 | NA | TRBV27 | TGTGCCACCAAACCGACAGGCGGGCAGCCCCAGCATTTT | CATKPTGGQPQHF
15 | NA | TRBJ1-6 | TRBD1 | TRBV7-8 | TGTGCCAGCAGCTTTCTCAGGGGGTCCCATTCACCCCTCCACTTT | CASSFLRGSHSPLHF
15 | NA | TRBJ1-4 | TRBD1 | TRBV5-5 | TGTGCCAGCAGCTTGGTCGGACAGGGTGGGGAAAAACTGTTTTTT | CASSLVGQGGEKLFF
16 | NA | TRBJ2-7 | NA | TRBV11-2 | TGTGCCAGCAGCTTAGATAGCGGGACAGGGTTTTACGAGCAGTACTTC | CASSLDSGTGFYEQYF
19 | NA | TRBJ1-5 | TRBD1 | TRBV11-2 | TGTGCCAGCAGCCTACTTAGGGACAGGGGGGACGGCGCCCATCAGCCCCAGCATTTT | CASSLLRDRGDGAHQPQHF
11 | NA | TRBJ1-2 | TRBD1 | TRBV27 | TGTGCCAGTGGGACAGCTTATGGCTACACCTTC | CASGTAYGYTF
14 | NA | TRBJ2-2 | NA | TRBV4-1 | TGCGCCAGCAGCCAAGATAGGGGGGGCGGGGAGCTGTTTTTT | CASSQDRGGGELFF
13 | few | TRBJ2-1 | TRBD2 | TRBV27 | TGTGCCAGCAGTCTAGCGGGGGAAAGTGAGCAGTTCTTC | CASSLAGESEQFF
13 | NA | TRBJ1-1 | NA | TRBV27 | TGTGCCAGCAGTTTAGTACAGGGCACTGAAGCTTTCTTT | CASSLVQGTEAFF
11 | NA | TRBJ2-2 | NA | TRBV6-1 | TGTGCCAGCAGTACGGGGGGGGAGCTGTTTTTT | CASSTGGELFF
15 | NA | TRBJ1-2 | TRBD1 | TRBV6-1 | TGTGCCAGCAGTCATCGTGTGGGACAGCCCTATGGCTACACCTTC | CASSHRVGQPYGYTF
10 | NA | TRBJ1-2 | NA | TRBV7-6 | TGTGCCAGCAGCCCCGGACGGAGGGACTTC | CASSPGRRDF
19 | NA | TRBJ2-4 | TRBD1 | TRBV7-8 | TGTGCCAGCAGCGAGGGGACAGGGGGCCTTCCTTTAGCCAAAAACATTCAGTACTTC | CASSEGTGGLPLAKNIQYF
16 | NA | TRBJ2-1 | TRBD1 | TRBV18 | TGTGCCAGCTCCCCCTCGGGACAGTCACTTTACAATGAGCAGTTCTTC | CASSPSGQSLYNEQFF
15 | NA | TRBJ2-1 | TRBD2 | TRBV5-1 | TGCGCCAGCAGCTTGGATGGCGGGGGGGCAAATGAGCAGTTCTTC | CASSLDGGGANEQFF
15 | NA | TRBJ2-2 | NA | TRBV7-6 | TGTGCCAGCAGCCCAGCGGCCTTGCAGGCCGGGGAGCTGTTTTTT | CASSPAALQAGELFF
18 | NA | TRBJ2-1 | TRBD2 | TRBV5-4 | TGTGCCAGCAGCTCGGGGGGAGCGGGGGGGCTCTCCTACAATGAGCAGTTCTTC | CASSSGGAGGLSYNEQFF
14 | NA | TRBJ1-1 | NA | TRBV5-4 | TGTGCCAGCAGCTTTCAGATAATGAACACTGAAGCTTTCTTT | CASSFQIMNTEAFF
16 | NA | TRBJ2-7 | NA | TRBV13 | TGTGCCAGCAGCCGCCGGCAAACGACTACTAGTTCCGAGCAGTACTTC | CASSRRQTTTSSEQYF
17 | NA | TRBJ2-7 | TRBD1 | TRBV4-1 | TGCGCCAGCAGCCAAGATTCGTTGGACAGGGGGCCCTACGAGCAGTACTTC | CASSQDSLDRGPYEQYF
16 | once | TRBJ2-1 | NA | TRBV6-1 | TGTGCCAGCAGTGAACCGGGGAGGACCTCCTACAATGAGCAGTTCTTC | CASSEPGRTSYNEQFF
12 | NA | TRBJ1-1 | NA | TRBV29-1 | TGCAGCGTTGATCCCATGAACACTGAAGCTTTCTTT | CSVDPMNTEAFF
16 | once | TRBJ1-6 | NA | TRBV4-3 | TGCGCCAGCAGCCAAGATTCGCAGTTCGTTGATTCACCCCTCCACTTT | CASSQDSQFVDSPLHF
18 | NA | TRBJ2-5 | TRBD2 | TRBV2 | TGTGCCAGCAGTCCCGCCGGGACTAGCGGGGGGTACCAAGAGACCCAGTACTTC | CASSPAGTSGGYQETQYF
13 | few | TRBJ2-5 | TRBD2 | TRBV7-3 | TGTGCCAGCAGCTTAGGACTAGCGGAGACCCAGTACTTC | CASSLGLAETQYF
16 | NA | TRBJ2-7 | TRBD2 | TRBV27 | TGTGCCAGCAGTTCCTGGGGACTAGCGGGGTCCTACGAGCAGTACTTC | CASSSWGLAGSYEQYF
13 | few | TRBJ1-5 | NA | TRBV6-5 | TGTGCCAGCAGTTACCAAAATAATCAGCCCCAGCATTTT | CASSYQNNQPQHF
13 | NA | TRBJ2-7 | TRBD1 | TRBV2 | TGTGCCAGCAGTGTAGGACAGGGCGGCGAGCAGTACTTC | CASSVGQGGEQYF
14 | NA | TRBJ1-1 | NA | TRBV6-6 | TGTGCCAGCAGCCCCGGACAGCCCGGGACTGAAGCTTTCTTT | CASSPGQPGTEAFF
14 | NA | TRBJ1-2 | NA | TRBV5-1 | TGCGCCAGCAGCGTTGAGGGGGAGGGCTATGGCTACACCTTC | CASSVEGEGYGYTF
15 | few | TRBJ1-1 | NA | TRBV5-1 | TGCGCCAGCAGGTTGGGTACGAGGATGAACACTGAAGCTTTCTTT | CASRLGTRMNTEAFF
15 | once | TRBJ2-1 | TRBD2 | TRBV7-6 | TGTGCCAGCAGCATCACTCCTGGCCTAGCGGGGGGTGAGTTCTTC | CASSITPGLAGGEFF
14 | once | TRBJ1-2 | TRBD1 | TRBV11-2 | TGTGCCAGCAGCAGTAGGGGGACAGGGGTTGGCTACACCTTC | CASSSRGTGVGYTF